Presented here are 26 T cell receptor beta chains from one specimen sequenced in a study of blood T cell repertoires in COVID-19. Here immunoSEQ multiplex PCR was the method, and the copy in TCRdb shows in-frame clones only, minus some. Here the sample spans 15,000 to 20,000 clones, 70% to 85% being singletons. Input material: peripheral blood. Receptors originate from a human donor in a cohort sampled during active COVID-19.

The J gene is TRBJ2-3, the V gene TRBV28, with D unclear. This CDR3 has 13 residues. V was cut by 5 bases and J by 0 bases, with 6 bases left in between. CDR1 and CDR2 (germline): MDHEN, SYDVKM. The CDR3 DNA follows: TGTGCCAGCAGTCCAACTAGCACAGATACGCAGTATTTT. This gives the protein CASSPTSTDTQYF.

The chain couples TRBV20-1 to TRBJ1-1; a weak D match, TRBD1 (5 bases). Between the trimmed V and J ends, which lost 3 bases and 6 bases, there was a span of 20 bases. Germline V CDR1 and CDR2: DFQATT, SNEGSKA (reference sequence). The CDR3 is 15 amino acids. Here the CDR3 reads CSASDPGAGDSEAFF. In DNA, the CDR3 is TGCAGTGCTAGTGACCCCGGGGCCGGGGACTCTGAAGCTTTCTTT.

This chain's CDR3 is CASSGGDRGNSPLHF. CDR3 nucleotides: TGTGCCAGCAGCGGGGGGGACAGGGGGAATTCACCCCTCCACTTT. This chain joins TRBV21-1 and TRBJ1-6; no DNA check was done on the table's D call, TRBD1. TRBV21-1 is a recognized pseudogene. This CDR3 comprises 15 residues.

The gene calls are TRBV6-4 and TRBJ2-6, with D possibly being TRBD2 (6 bases). Germline V gene sequence: CDR1 MRHNA, CDR2 SNTAGT. The CDR3 totals 16 residues. V dropped 5 bases and J dropped 3 bases, with 14 bases sitting between them. The CDR3 reads CASSREGGSGANVLTF. In nucleotides, the CDR3 is TGTGCCAGCAGTCGCGAGGGAGGTAGTGGGGCCAACGTCCTGACTTTC.

This sequence joins TRBV6-5 and TRBJ1-6; D possibly corresponds to TRBD1 (5 bases). Germline CDR1 MNHEY, CDR2 SVGAGI. Deletions cut 6 bases from V and 6 bases from J, with 9 bases between. This CDR3 region has 13 residues. CDR3 nucleotides: TGTGCCAGCAGGGGGCAGGGTAATTCACCCCTCCACTTT. Translating it yields CASRGQGNSPLHF.

This chain joins TRBV4-3 and TRBJ1-3; 7 bases match TRBD1. Per germline, CDR1 LGHNA and CDR2 YSLEER. V was clipped by 3 bases and J by 5 bases; unmatched bases: 13. The CDR3 is 17 amino acids. The CDR3 reads CASSQELTGRGRNTIYF. The CDR3, as DNA: TGCGCCAGCAGCCAGGAATTGACAGGGAGAGGTCGAAACACCATATATTTT.

V and J are TRBV30 and TRBJ2-3; TRBD2 might be the D (6 bases). The CDR3 loop spans 13 amino acids. Germline CDR1 and CDR2: GTSNPN and SVGIG (reference sequence). Trimming left V 2 bases short and J 2 bases short, with 8 bases between. CDR3: CAWSRRATDTQYF. The CDR3 DNA is TGTGCCTGGAGTCGGAGGGCCACAGATACGCAGTATTTT.

The V call is TRBV28, the J call TRBJ1-5, with TRBD1 as a possible D gene (5 bases). The CDR3 totals 13 residues. From germline, CDR1 is MDHEN and CDR2 SYDVKM. Trimming stripped 1 base from V and 4 bases from J, with 5 bases between. Written as DNA, the CDR3 is TGTGCCAGCAGTTTATCAGGGAATCAGCCCCAGCATTTT. Its protein is CASSLSGNQPQHF.

The genes are TRBV29-1 and TRBJ1-1; tentatively, D is TRBD1 (5 bases). From germline, CDR1 is SQVTM and CDR2 ANQGSEA. This CDR3 is built from 16 residues. Trimming took off 1 base at V and 3 bases at J, with 18 bases between the two ends. In DNA form, the CDR3 reads TGCAGCGTTGAAGGGGATTTACAGGCTTGGGACACTGAAGCTTTCTTT. Residues: CSVEGDLQAWDTEAFF.

V gene TRBV20-1 combines with J gene TRBJ2-7; D is unclear. The V gene's germline CDR1 is DFQATT and CDR2 SNEGSKA (reference sequence). The CDR3 runs 11 residues. Trimming stripped 0 bases from V and 9 bases from J, with 9 bases between. The CDR3: CSARDFPGQYF. Here the CDR3 DNA reads TGCAGTGCTAGAGATTTCCCGGGGCAGTACTTC.

V gene TRBV6-1 combines with J gene TRBJ1-4, with TRBD1 matching over 7 bases. After removal of 4 bases from V and 0 bases from J, the junction contained 8 bases not matched to a gene. CDR1 and CDR2 from the germline V gene are MNHNS and SASEGT. The CDR3 is 17 amino acids. This CDR3 is CASSGEGQAATNEKLFF. The CDR3, as DNA: TGTGCCAGCAGTGGGGAAGGACAGGCTGCAACTAATGAAAAACTGTTTTTT.

This rearrangement joins TRBV6-2 or TRBV6-3 to TRBJ2-7; a possible D gene is TRBD2 (5 bases). The germline CDR1 and CDR2 sequences are MNHEY and SVGEGT. The CDR3 is 15 residues long. Between the trimmed V and J ends, which lost 0 bases and 4 bases, there was a span of 13 bases. CDR3 sequence reads: CASSYSGESGYEQYF. The CDR3 nucleotides are TGTGCCAGCAGTTACTCAGGCGAGTCGGGATACGAGCAGTACTTC.

The V and J genes are TRBV6-1 and TRBJ2-7; a possible D gene is TRBD1 (5 bases). V lost 3 bases and J lost 5, with 11 bases in between. The V gene's germline CDR1 is MNHNS and CDR2 SASEGT. There are 13 residues in the CDR3. Here the CDR3 DNA reads TGTGCCAGCAGTGACAGGGTGAGGAACGAGCAGTACTTC. Its translation is CASSDRVRNEQYF.

A single count supports this clone. The chain uses TRBV4-3 and TRBJ2-6; D uncertain. Trimming shortened V by 4 bases and J by 1 base, and 11 bases separated the two germline ends. Germline V CDR1 and CDR2: LGHNA, YSLEER. This CDR3 comprises 16 residues. The DNA for the CDR3 is TGCGCCAGCAGCCGCGAAGTTGGTTCTGGGGCCAACGTCCTGACTTTC. It is translated as CASSREVGSGANVLTF.

This clone was detected a few times. CDR3 loop: CAWFRFIRTEAFF. For the CDR3, the DNA is TGTGCCTGGTTCCGGTTTATCCGCACTGAAGCTTTCTTT. V is TRBV30 and J is TRBJ1-1, with D unresolved. This CDR3 is 13 amino acids long. Germline V gene data show CDR1 as GTSNPN and CDR2 as SVGIG (reference sequence). Trimming cost V 5 bases and J 4 bases, with 14 bases left between them.

The J gene is TRBJ1-1, the V gene TRBV3-1 (or the pseudogene TRBV3-2), with D unclear. CDR1 is LGHDT and CDR2 is YNNKEL in the germline V gene (reference sequence). Between the trimmed V and J ends, which lost 1 base and 2 bases, there was a span of 5 bases. This CDR3 comprises 13 residues. As DNA, the CDR3 is TGTGCCAGCAGCCAAGTTAGAAACACTGAAGCTTTCTTT. Translated: CASSQVRNTEAFF.

The chain has TRBV5-1 and TRBJ1-1; a possible D gene is TRBD1 (6 bases). Germline V gives CDR1 SGHRS, CDR2 YFSETQ. V was cut by 1 base and J by 6 bases, with 13 bases left in between. The length of the CDR3 is 14 residues. CDR3 sequence: CASSLTNRDPEAFF. CDR3 bases: TGCGCCAGCAGCTTGACCAACAGGGACCCTGAAGCTTTCTTT.

The gene calls are TRBV6-2 or TRBV6-3 and TRBJ2-1; 9 bases are shared with TRBD2. From germline, CDR1 is MNHEY and CDR2 SVGEGT. Trimming removed 4 bases from V and 5 bases from J; junction bases left unmatched: 9. The CDR3 consists of 16 residues. CDR3 sequence: CASSSLTSGFNNEQFF. The CDR3 bases are TGTGCCAGCAGTTCGCTTACTAGCGGGTTTAACAATGAGCAGTTCTTC.

The chain uses TRBV7-2 and TRBJ1-1; D gene ambiguous. The CDR3 is 14 residues long. V lost 6 bases, J lost 0 bases, and 11 bases lay in between. CDR1 is SGHTA, CDR2 FQGNSA, per germline. CDR3 region: CASSLNSVNTEAFF. CDR3 nucleotides: TGTGCCAGCAGTCTTAACAGTGTGAACACTGAAGCTTTCTTT.

The V gene is TRBV3-1 (or the pseudogene TRBV3-2), the J gene TRBJ2-5; TRBD2 matches 7 bases. The germline V gene encodes CDR1 LGHDT and CDR2 YNNKEL (reference sequence). After removal of 3 bases from V and 1 base from J, the junction contained 8 bases not matched to a gene. The CDR3 contains 16 residues. CDR3: CASSQVLAEFQETQYF. Written as DNA, the CDR3 is TGTGCCAGCAGCCAGGTCCTAGCGGAGTTCCAAGAGACCCAGTACTTC.

The chain combines TRBV21-1 with TRBJ2-7; the table calls TRBD1, which could not be checked here. TRBV21-1 is a recognized pseudogene. This CDR3 has 14 amino acids. The CDR3 spells CASSSPGTGGPQYF. CDR3 DNA sequence: TGTGCCAGCAGCTCGCCCGGGACAGGGGGCCCCCAGTACTTC.

V usage is TRBV7-9 and J usage is TRBJ2-5; 8 bases are shared with TRBD2. The germline gives CDR1 SEHNR, CDR2 FQNEAQ (reference sequence). Germline trimming cut 5 bases from V and 5 bases from J; bases unmatched to any gene: 7. The CDR3 spans 14 residues. CDR3 sequence reads: CASSRSGSGETQYF. The DNA for the CDR3 is TGTGCCAGCAGCCGAAGCGGGAGCGGGGAGACCCAGTACTTC.

CDR3 in amino acids: CASSITYEQYF. Written as DNA, the CDR3 is TGTGCCAGCAGCATTACCTACGAGCAGTACTTC. The V call is TRBV7-2, the J call TRBJ2-7; D is ambiguous. The CDR3 spans 11 residues. Germline CDR1 and CDR2: SGHTA and FQGNSA. V dropped 5 bases and J dropped 2 bases, with 4 bases sitting between them.

This sequence joins TRBV27 and TRBJ1-2, with TRBD1 matching over 8 bases. CDR3 length: 15 amino acids. CDR1 and CDR2 from the germline V gene are MNHEY and SMNVEV (reference sequence). The J segment lost 2 bases and the V segment lost 5 bases, leaving 7 bases of the junction unmatched. CDR3 protein: CASSPRQGLNYGYTF. The DNA for the CDR3 is TGTGCCAGCAGTCCACGACAGGGGCTAAACTATGGCTACACCTTC.

This clone was recorded once. The chain links TRBV6-2 or TRBV6-3 to TRBJ2-1; TRBD2 might be the D (5 bases). Germline CDR1 is MNHEY and CDR2 is SVGEGT. CDR3 length: 14 amino acids. V dropped 2 bases and J dropped 6 bases, with 11 bases sitting between them. In DNA form, the CDR3 reads TGTGCCAGCAGTTACGTCGGGGATCCCAATGAGCAGTTCTTC. It specifies CASSYVGDPNEQFF.

The chain is built from TRBV12-5 and TRBJ2-2, with a tentative D call TRBD2 (5 bases). The V gene's germline CDR1 is LGHNT and CDR2 FRNRAP. The CDR3 has 14 residues. V was trimmed by 3 bases and J by 2 bases, leaving 7 bases between them. The CDR3: CASGFGLNTGELFF. The CDR3 bases are TGTGCTAGTGGTTTTGGACTCAACACCGGGGAGCTGTTTTTT.